This T cell receptor beta chain was recovered during a study of human T cells and chemical hapten exposure (dated by TCRdb to the early 2020s). Study-wide context: For sensitization, 2% DPC in acetone was applied to a roughly 2 cm by roughly 2 cm area of upper inner arm skin. The libraries were sequenced as a pool, and the TCR yield per sample differed mostly because of small variations in library volumes within the pool. Most of the patients in the cohort were female, and the cohort covered alopecia areata with under or over 50% scalp involvement, alopecia totalis and alopecia universalis. The study tracked peripheral blood TCR repertoire changes in vivo during primary and secondary sensitization to the hapten diphenylcyclopropenone (DPC) in alopecia patients. About 30 alopecia patients provided blood for TCR sequencing at one to four time points (pre-sensitization, 2, 6 and 24 weeks). Patient blood was sampled pre-sensitization (week 0) and at 2, 6 and about 24 weeks after DPC sensitization. Throughout the approximately 25-week study period, patients were also given weekly therapeutic DPC doses on the scalp. Patch testing was done on the upper back using Finn chambers containing 0.01% DPC, and results were scored after 6 days according to International Contact Dermatitis Research Group standards. Here is what the overall study found, with its caveats: A positive correlation was found between the number of PT1 expanded TCRs and patch test score, with significance reached at thresholds 8, 16 and 32 but not 4. The number of TCRs above 1 in 1000 frequency did not change with DPC sensitization; there was no evidence of global repertoire structure alterations. Because every patient had alopecia, a presumed autoimmune disease, the patients' immune response might differ from that of healthy individuals. Repeated subsampling changed both the strength of the expansion versus patch-test correlation and the threshold at which that correlation became significant. Expanded TCRs formed significantly more large CDR3 similarity clusters than pre-sensitization or healthy control sets, consistent with antigen-driven responses.

Inclusive of the bounding cysteine and phenylalanine, the CDR3 is 14 residues long. The retained sequence is limited to the CDR3, 42 bases, with the frame set at the first base. V and J are trimmed by 2 bases and 10 bases, and the gene matches miss 7 bases of the junction. The germline V gene yields MNHEY for CDR1 and SVGEGT for CDR2. This clonotype has just a few counts. This clone's antigen is unknown. No base quality information exists; no much larger clone differs at one position. The library was made by RACE. Sequencing used a NextSeq 500. During library preparation, unique molecular identifiers were attached to individual cDNA molecules so that TCRs could be counted quantitatively and reproducibly. For every blood RNA sample, sequencing covered both the TCR alpha and TCR beta chains. The paper's processing steps were these. A median of about 87,000 TCRs per sample was observed, with a range of about 20,000 to 750,000. The Decombinator software suite was used to annotate the V, J and CDR3 of the TCR reads. For the PS versus PT1 abundance plots, all samples were subsampled to the same number of TCRs (28,000). TCRs were defined as expanded if absent before sensitization and observed at least eight times at the 2-week time point. In TCRdb, the public reads were trimmed at Q25 with fastp and aligned with MiXCR, with productive beta chains retained. Each record represents a unique CDR3 protein, reported with the most common genes and DNA among its rows. TCRdb's processing, not the authors', yielded these V and J calls. The sample includes fewer than 400,000 distinct CDR3 sequences, with approximately 6.3% observed a single time. The top ten clonotypes cover roughly 7.9% of the sample.

This specimen's time point label, interpreted: patch test 1, 2 weeks after DPC sensitization. The sample's treatment or condition label is to be understood as: therapeutic diphenylcyclopropenone sensitization with weekly scalp DPC. At each patch-test visit, blood was drawn before the patch test was applied. To be eligible, patients had to be aged 18 to 70, diagnosed with alopecia and judged suitable for DPC therapy, while pregnant patients were excluded. Total RNA was extracted from unfractionated whole blood collected in Tempus Blood RNA tubes. The V gene is TRBV6-2 or TRBV6-3 and the J gene is TRBJ1-4; TRBD1 matches 7 bases in the middle. The receptor comes from a woman under 30 with alopecia areata. Some clones in this sample may be carry-over from other donors' samples. Sequencing was performed on whole blood, taken in connection with sensitization to the hapten diphenylcyclopropenone (DPC). The nucleotide sequence is given as TGTGCCAGCAGTTACCGGCGGGACAGCGGAAAACTGTTTTTT. Its translation is CASSYRRDSGKLFF.